This T cell receptor (beta chain) was recorded in a study of T cell changes during pregnancy in multiple sclerosis. The protocol was immunoSEQ multiplex PCR, while the TCRdb copy is restricted to in-frame clones and leaves out a portion. The sample yields roughly 40,000 clones, over 85% seen once. CDR1 is MNHEY, CDR2 SVGAGI, per germline. V shed 5 bases, J shed 5 bases, and the junction held 5 bases outside the gene matches. The CDR3 has 14 residues. The chain links TRBV6-5 to TRBJ2-2; TRBD1 aligns across 7 bases. This sample comprised peripheral blood, obtained before pregnancy. The origin of this receptor is a female donor with multiple sclerosis, enrolled in a pregnancy study. CDR3 region: CASSDRDKTGELFF. The CDR3 DNA reads TGTGCCAGCAGTGACAGGGATAAGACCGGGGAGCTGTTTTTT.